The 11 T cell receptor beta chains presented below share a single source sample, sequenced in a study of CD8 T cells in ankylosing spondylitis. TCRdb re-derived calls from the 5' RACE reads in MiXCR, one entry per CDR3 protein. The table shows over 75,000 distinct CDR3 sequences, with 8.5% to 9% occurring only once. The sample consisted of blood, either unsorted or a sorted T cell fraction (not recorded which). These receptors were collected from a male donor with ankylosing spondylitis or in good health (not recorded which).

As to this clonotype: A single base separates this from a much larger clone, so it may be a read error. V and J are TRBV7-2 and TRBJ2-1; 8 nucleotides line up with TRBD2. The CDR3 consists of 15 residues. Germline CDR1 and CDR2: SGHTA and FQGNSA. The chain's CDR3 is CASTWSGGGFNEQLF. As DNA, the CDR3 is TGTGCCAGCACCTGGTCCGGGGGGGGGTTCAATGAGCAGCTCTTC.

This clonotype was recorded many times. V is TRBV5-6 and J is TRBJ1-1, with 9 bases lining up with TRBD1. This CDR3 spans 15 amino acids. The V gene end was trimmed by 4 bases and the J gene end by 5 bases; junction bases not matched to a gene: 9. The germline gives CDR1 SGHDT, CDR2 YYEEEE. The CDR3 region is CASSPTGTGRTEAFF. For the CDR3, the DNA is TGTGCCAGCAGCCCCACGGGGACAGGGAGGACTGAAGCTTTCTTT.

This clonotype was recorded a few times. The chain employs TRBV29-1 and TRBJ1-1; D remains ambiguous. CDR3 length equals 11 residues. Trimming left V 6 bases short and J 7 bases short, with 12 bases between. Looked up from germline, CDR1 is SQVTM and CDR2 is ANQGSEA. CDR3 region: CSVVTQVEAFF. Written as DNA, the CDR3 is TGCAGCGTGGTGACCCAGGTTGAAGCTTTCTTT.

This clonotype was counted ten times or more. The chain employs TRBV15 and TRBJ2-3; 7 positions agree with TRBD1. The CDR3 is 15 amino acids. V lost 0 bases and J lost 2; bases outside the gene matches: 2. Germline V gene lookup returns CDR1 LNHNV and CDR2 YYDKDF (reference sequence). The chain's CDR3 is CATSRDDRDTDTQYF. The DNA of the CDR3 is TGTGCCACCAGCAGAGACGACAGGGACACAGATACGCAGTATTTT.

The chain uses TRBV2 and TRBJ2-1; D is unresolved. Deletions cut 4 bases from V and 5 bases from J, with 15 bases between. The CDR3 totals 15 residues. Germline CDR1 is SNHLY and CDR2 is FYNNEI. CDR3 nucleotides: TGTGCCAGCAGTGGGCCCCCTGGGGTAGACAATGAGCAGTTCTTC. Its protein product is CASSGPPGVDNEQFF.

This clonotype occurred many times. This chain connects TRBV29-1 to TRBJ2-3, with 11 bases lining up with TRBD1. Per germline, CDR1 SQVTM and CDR2 ANQGSEA. The CDR3 totals 13 residues. After removal of 7 bases from V and 4 bases from J, the junction contained 4 bases not matched to a gene. In DNA, the CDR3 is TGCAGCGCACCGGGACAGGGGGCAGATACGCAGTATTTT. Protein sequence: CSAPGQGADTQYF.

This clonotype came up many times. In DNA form, the CDR3 reads TGCGCCAGCGAGGGATACTCTGGGGCCAACGTCCTGACTTTC. It translates to CASEGYSGANVLTF. The chain combines TRBV5-1 with TRBJ2-6, with D possibly TRBD2 on 5 matching bases. CDR3 length: 14 amino acids. The germline CDR1 and CDR2 sequences are SGHRS and YFSETQ. Trimming removed 7 bases at V and 0 bases at J, with 8 bases between.

This clonotype was seen ten or more times. V usage is TRBV19 and J usage is TRBJ2-7; 9 nucleotides align to TRBD1. The CDR3 is 16 amino acids. Trimming took 4 bases from V and 4 from J; bases not matched to a gene: 11. Germline V CDR1 and CDR2: LNHDA, SQIVND (reference sequence). CDR3 DNA: TGTGCCAGTAGTAACCCCCCCGGACAGGGGTTGTACGAGCAGTACTTC. Translation gives CASSNPPGQGLYEQYF.

This clonotype has a count of ten or more. The CDR3 DNA is TGTGCCAGCAGTACCCCCGGGGCCGGCACCGGGGAGCTGTTTTTT. Protein: CASSTPGAGTGELFF. The V call is TRBV6-1, the J call TRBJ2-2, with D possibly being TRBD1 or TRBD2 (5 bases each). The germline CDR1 and CDR2 sequences are MNHNS and SASEGT. The CDR3 has 15 amino acids. Trimming shortened V by 5 bases and J by 4 bases, and 14 bases separated the two germline ends.

This clonotype was recorded at least ten times. The gene calls are TRBV2 and TRBJ2-7; D is ambiguous. The CDR3 spans 12 residues. Looked up from germline, CDR1 is SNHLY and CDR2 is FYNNEI. Deletions cut 8 bases from V and 4 bases from J, with 12 bases between. CDR3 sequence (DNA): TGTGCCAGCTCTAGGGTCGGGTACGAGCAGTACTTC. This codes for CASSRVGYEQYF.

This clonotype was counted many times. The V gene is TRBV12-3 or TRBV12-4, the J gene TRBJ1-2, with D unresolved. The V end was cut by 6 bases, the J end by 1 base, with 6 bases between. The CDR3 length is 12 residues. The CDR3 DNA is TGTGCCAGCAGCGGTGATAACTATGGCTACACCTTC. Translation gives CASSGDNYGYTF.